The 5 T cell receptor beta chains in this list originate from one sample, sequenced in a study of T cells after yellow fever vaccination. Using its own MiXCR run on the 5' RACE reads, TCRdb lists one record per CDR3 protein. The sample has around 300,000 distinct CDR3 sequences, about 4% seen once. This sample comprised PBMCs, obtained 5 days after the yellow fever booster vaccination. All receptors derive from a man in his late teens or twenties who received the YFV17D yellow fever vaccine.

The chain joins TRBV4-2 to TRBJ1-5, with 7 bases lining up with TRBD1. This CDR3 has 14 amino acids. Trimming took 0 bases from V and 8 from J; bases not matched to a gene: 4. Germline V lookup: CDR1 LGHNA, CDR2 YNFKEQ. Here the CDR3 DNA reads TGTGCCAGCAGCCAAGACAGGGGGTCGAAGCCCCAGCATTTT. Amino acid sequence: CASSQDRGSKPQHF.

The CDR3 nucleotides are TGTGCCAGCAGCCCTCGGCCCATGGAGACCCAGTACTTC. This encodes CASSPRPMETQYF. The chain employs TRBV11-1 and TRBJ2-5, with D unresolved. Germline loops: CDR1 SGHAT, CDR2 FQDESV (reference sequence). The CDR3 is 13 amino acids. V was clipped by 5 bases and J by 5 bases, with 12 bases between them.

In its sample, this clonotype was seen many times. The V and J genes are TRBV13 and TRBJ2-1, with unresolved D. Germline V gene data show CDR1 as PRHDT and CDR2 as FYEKMQ (reference sequence). The CDR3 covers 11 residues. V lost 4 bases, J lost 7 bases, and 5 bases lay in between. The CDR3 bases are TGTGCCAGCAGCTCTCGGAATGAGCAGTTCTTC. Translating gives CASSSRNEQFF.

In its sample, this clonotype was seen a few times. The chain employs TRBV12-3 or TRBV12-4 and TRBJ2-1; the D gene is possibly TRBD2 (6 bases). The CDR3 has 15 residues. The V end lost 10 bases, the J end lost 0 bases, and 16 bases lay between the germline ends. DNA for the CDR3: TGTGCCACTTGCGCCGGGGGATCCTCCTACAATGAGCAGTTCTTC. It yields the protein CATCAGGSSYNEQFF.

This clonotype was counted a few times. The genes are TRBV29-1 and TRBJ2-2; 8 bases fit TRBD1. The CDR3 has 13 residues. The J segment lost 5 bases and the V segment lost 6 bases, leaving 5 bases of the junction unmatched. Germline-derived CDR1 and CDR2 are SQVTM and ANQGSEA. The CDR3 reads CSVGQGRTGELFF. In nucleotides, the CDR3 is TGCAGCGTAGGACAGGGCCGAACCGGGGAGCTGTTTTTT.